The clone carrying this T cell receptor beta chain was seen a handful of times. This sample stems from a study of blood T cell repertoires in COVID-19. For the study at large: The United States, Italy and Spain provided the acute and convalescent COVID-19 samples. Nucleic acid was either cDNA or gDNA, and it came from T cells, B-cell-depleted T cells, or PBMCs.

CDR1 is SGHRS and CDR2 is YFSETQ in the germline V gene. Trimming pared 3 bases from V and 3 bases from J, leaving 12 bases between. CDR3 length: 15 residues. Under the authors' procedure: The authors estimated nucleated cell counts from reference gene primer amplification. This table comes from immunoSEQ multiplex PCR, and its TCRdb copy is limited to in-frame clones, with some not included. V and J calls and clone size are those listed in that table; D and trimming were worked out from the DNA. The sample includes 310,000 or so clones, roughly nine tenths of them seen just once. The receptor was derived from a woman aged 45-65 years who had recovered from COVID-19. The sequenced material came from peripheral blood. The chain joins TRBV5-1 to TRBJ2-2; perhaps TRBD2 as D (5 bases). As DNA, the CDR3 is TGCGCCAGCAGCTCTCGGGGTCGCGACACCGGGGAGCTGTTTTTT. The encoded protein is CASSSRGRDTGELFF. Full variable domain (outside the CDR3, taken from reference TRBV5-1 and TRBJ2-2): KAGVTQTPRYLIKTRGQQVTLSCSPISGHRSVSWYQQTPGQGLQFLFEYFSETQRNKGNFPGRFSGRQFSNSRSEMNVSTLELGDSALYLCASSSRGRDTGELFFGEGSRLTVL.